This TCR beta chain was retrieved from a study of blood T cell repertoires in COVID-19. TCRdb keeps only in-frame clones here, not all; method: immunoSEQ multiplex PCR. The data hold 350,000 or so clones, with 89% observed a single time. This clone has more than one count but fewer than ten. Those enrolled in Seattle joined during active infection and were followed longitudinally afterward. This clonotype was sampled from a woman in her fifties or sixties with COVID-19, enrolled during active disease. Specimen: peripheral blood.

CDR3 bases: TGTGCCAGCAGTTACTCGTCAGGGAAAGGTGAACTGTTTTTT. Translated: CASSYSSGKGELFF. The chain uses TRBV6-5 and TRBJ1-4; D perhaps matches TRBD1 (5 bases). CDR1 and CDR2 from the germline V gene are MNHEY and SVGAGI. With 0 bases removed from V and 12 bases from J, the gap between germline ends came to 14 bases. The CDR3 has 14 residues.